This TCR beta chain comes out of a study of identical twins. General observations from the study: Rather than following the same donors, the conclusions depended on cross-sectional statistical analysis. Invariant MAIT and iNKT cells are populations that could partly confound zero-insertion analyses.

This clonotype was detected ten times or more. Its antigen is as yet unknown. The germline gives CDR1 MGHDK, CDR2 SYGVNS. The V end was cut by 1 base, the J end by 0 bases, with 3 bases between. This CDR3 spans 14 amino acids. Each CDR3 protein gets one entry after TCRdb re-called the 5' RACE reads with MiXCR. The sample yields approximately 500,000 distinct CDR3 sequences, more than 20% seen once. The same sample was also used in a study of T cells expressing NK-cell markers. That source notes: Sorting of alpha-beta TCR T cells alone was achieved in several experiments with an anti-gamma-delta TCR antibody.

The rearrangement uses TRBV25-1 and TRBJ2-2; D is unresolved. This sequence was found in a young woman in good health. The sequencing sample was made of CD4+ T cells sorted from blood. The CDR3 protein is CASSELANTGELFF. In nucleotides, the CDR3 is TGTGCCAGCAGTGAATTGGCGAACACCGGGGAGCTGTTTTTT.